This T cell receptor (beta chain) was documented in a study of beta chain features in type 1 diabetes (dated by TCRdb to the late 2010s). Regarding the study in general: Patients and healthy donors did not differ in mean age, gender distribution, total cell number or subset yield. A total of 107,917,701 sorted cells were examined across all samples, and the number of cells per subset was strongly correlated with RNA yield. The study compared TCRB repertoires of sorted circulating CD4+ T cell subsets between recently diagnosed type 1 diabetes patients and matched healthy donors. Regulatory and stem cell-like memory subsets were isolated from only 8 patients and about eight healthy donors, whereas naive and central memory subsets came from all 30 or so donors.

Study-level results and caveats: PCR might favor shorter templates, but patient and control samples were amplified and corrected together, so any skew would affect both groups equally. Naive, central memory and regulatory TCRB repertoires appeared more similar among patients than among healthy donors. At VDJ recombination sites, type 1 diabetes patients had fewer insertions and more deleted nucleotides, which implies abnormalities in thymic rearrangement. Because cDNA rather than genomic DNA was sequenced, highly expressing activated cells could have been over-represented, although no difference in activation and CD3 levels was found between groups. In all four CD4+ subsets, TCRB CDR3 length was moderately but significantly shorter in type 1 diabetes patients. Because the HLA sub-analyses included only small numbers of individuals, any influence of HLA type on TCRB rearrangement was left unresolved.

Spanning cysteine to phenylalanine, the CDR3 consists of 14 amino acids. The kept DNA is CDR3 alone, 42 bases in frame from the first base. Ends trimmed: V by 0 bases, J by 8 bases; bases unmatched to a gene: 9. The germline V gene encodes CDR1 SQVTM and CDR2 ANQGSEA. About this clone: This clone's antigen is unknown. No qualities accompany the bases; no much larger clone lies one base away.

A single peripheral blood draw of about 120 mL on average was collected from each donor into heparinised tubes. A BD FACSAria II was used to sort naive, central memory, regulatory and stem cell-like memory CD4+ T cells with a panel that included CD45RO, CCR7, CD25, CD127, CD95 and CD27. Every sorted population had a purity above 95%. Right away, PBMCs were isolated by Lymphoprep density gradient centrifugation and were stained directly, with no culture step. To minimize batch effects, samples were stained and sorted in pairs, one healthy donor with one patient per experiment. All of the isolated RNA was reverse transcribed with the High Capacity cDNA Reverse Transcription Kit, so expressed TCRB transcripts were sequenced. Deep immunoSEQ sequencing was performed on naive, central memory and regulatory T cell samples, with an average of roughly 3.3 million total reads per sample. Sorted cells were lysed in RLT buffer, and RNA was extracted using DNase-treated RNeasy Micro or Mini kits according to cell number. To prevent cross-contamination, each cell subset was processed individually, whereas patient and healthy donor samples were processed jointly. TCRB sequences were amplified from cDNA with the immunoSEQ multiplex PCR, producing 87-bp fragments spanning the CDR3 region. Sequencing of the amplicons was done on the Illumina HiSeq platform. On the study's bioinformatics: Synthetic template baselines were used to correct PCR bias computationally, reads within Hamming distance 2 were collapsed, and singletons that could not be merged were discarded. Reads were aligned against IMGT so that V, D and J genes, CDR3 length and insertions or deletions at six rearrangement sites could be assigned. Within each subset, clonotype counts were normalized to sorted cell number, and only after that were true diversity and Gini coefficients computed with the tcR R package. Repertoire sharing was quantified using the overlap coefficient calculated on TCRB nucleotide sequences. As a proxy for the pre-selection repertoire, out-of-frame TCRB sequences from naive cells were analyzed. TCRdb mirrors the immuneACCESS table, restricted to in-frame sequences. Some clones are absent from its copies; in checked studies, under half trace to an unresolved V gene, and the reason for the others is unknown. D and trimming come from the DNA, and the V and J calls and clone size come from that table. This sample comprises about 700,000 clones, 13% of them detected only once. The top ten constitute less than 0.025% of the sample.

The sequence came from a man between 18 and 29 years old with type 1 diabetes. Sequencing was done on a sample of naive CD4+ T cells from blood. Taken with the paper, the label for cell subset or site translates to: true naive CD4+ T cells. The receptor chain draws on TRBV29-1 and TRBJ1-2, and 7 junction bases match TRBD1. The nucleotide sequence reads as follows: TGCAGCGTTGAAGATTCCCGACAGGGCTTGGGCTACACCTTC. Translated, this is CSVEDSRQGLGYTF.